This T cell receptor beta chain was sequenced for a study of blood T cell repertoires in COVID-19. For the study at large: Acute-phase and convalescent COVID-19 samples originated in the United States, Italy and Spain. T cells, B-cell-depleted T cells, or PBMCs supplied cDNA or gDNA.

The CDR3 consists of 14 residues. Germline assignment: CDR1 SGHNT and CDR2 YENEEA. V lost 4 bases and J lost 7, with 14 bases in between. Original processing methods: Quantification of nucleated cells was approximated via reference gene primer amplification. Sequencing was performed with immunoSEQ multiplex PCR; in TCRdb, only in-frame clones are kept and a portion is missing. That table supplies the V and J calls and clone size; D and trimming were determined from the DNA. The sample contains fewer than 200,000 clones, over 80% of which appear only once. J is TRBJ2-1 and V is TRBV11-3; D is uncertain. Sequenced input: peripheral blood. This TCR was sampled from a woman in her 70s with acute or convalescent COVID-19. Here the CDR3 reads CASSSGPNSNEQFF. CDR3 nucleotide sequence: TGTGCCAGCAGCTCTGGGCCGAACAGTAATGAGCAGTTCTTC.